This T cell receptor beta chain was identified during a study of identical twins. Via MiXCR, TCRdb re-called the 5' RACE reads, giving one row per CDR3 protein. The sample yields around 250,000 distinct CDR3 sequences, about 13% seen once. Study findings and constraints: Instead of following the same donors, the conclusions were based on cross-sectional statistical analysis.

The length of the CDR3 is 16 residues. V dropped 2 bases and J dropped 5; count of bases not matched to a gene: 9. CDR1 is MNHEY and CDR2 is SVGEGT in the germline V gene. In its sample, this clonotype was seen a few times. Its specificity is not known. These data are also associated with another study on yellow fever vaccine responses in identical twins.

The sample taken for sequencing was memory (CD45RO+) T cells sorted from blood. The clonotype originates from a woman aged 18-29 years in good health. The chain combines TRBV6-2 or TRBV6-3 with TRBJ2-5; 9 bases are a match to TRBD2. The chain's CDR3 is CASSYPSAGGYETQYF. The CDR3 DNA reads TGTGCCAGCAGTTACCCTTCTGCGGGAGGGTATGAGACCCAGTACTTC.